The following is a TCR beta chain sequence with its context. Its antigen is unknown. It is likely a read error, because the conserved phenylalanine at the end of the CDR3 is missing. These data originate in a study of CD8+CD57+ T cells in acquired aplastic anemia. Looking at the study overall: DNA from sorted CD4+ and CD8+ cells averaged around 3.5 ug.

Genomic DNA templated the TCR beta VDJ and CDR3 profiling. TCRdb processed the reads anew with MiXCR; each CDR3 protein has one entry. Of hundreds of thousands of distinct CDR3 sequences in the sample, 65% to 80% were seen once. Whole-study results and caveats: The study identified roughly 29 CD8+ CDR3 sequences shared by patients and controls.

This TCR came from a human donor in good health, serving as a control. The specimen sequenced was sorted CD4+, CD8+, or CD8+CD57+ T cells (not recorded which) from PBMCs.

The chain's CDR3 is CASSAQIDAFS. The CDR3 DNA follows: TGTGCCAGCAGTGCACAGATTGACGCTTTCTCA. The J gene is TRBJ1-1, the V gene TRBV7-4; D is unclear. The CDR3 covers 11 residues. CDR1 and CDR2 from the germline V gene are SGHVT and SQSDAQ. Between the trimmed V and J ends, which lost 6 bases and 11 bases, there was a span of 13 bases.